The 11 T cell receptor beta chains below come from one sample, sequenced in a study of cytomegalovirus exposure and HLA in healthy donors. Vbeta (60) and Jbeta (13) primers were used in the PCR. Clones were sequenced by immunoSEQ multiplex PCR, and TCRdb holds only the in-frame ones, with some missing. The sample has some 110,000 clones, 60% to 70% seen once. The material sequenced was PBMCs. The receptors here all came from a woman in her thirties or forties in good health and CMV-seropositive.

The V gene is TRBV6-5, the J gene TRBJ2-1, with D tentatively TRBD2 (6 bases). From germline, CDR1 is MNHEY and CDR2 SVGAGI. V was clipped by 0 bases and J by 14 bases, with 11 bases between them. The CDR3 spans 12 residues. DNA for the CDR3: TGTGCCAGCAGTTACTCGTCCACGGGGGAGTTCTTC. This sequence encodes CASSYSSTGEFF.

A few counts support this clone. The chain couples TRBV7-2 to TRBJ2-7; possible D gene TRBD2, 7 bases. Germline lookup yields CDR1 SGHTA and CDR2 FQGNSA. Trimming left V 5 bases short and J 1 base short, with 15 bases between. The length of the CDR3 is 15 residues. CDR3: CASSPDSGTSYEQYF. The CDR3 region has the DNA TGTGCCAGCAGCCCGGACAGCGGGACATCCTACGAGCAGTACTTC.

The chain combines TRBV2 with TRBJ2-5; 11 bases map to TRBD2. The J call may be mistaken, given a closer DNA end match to TRBJ2-7. The CDR3 has 14 amino acids. Germline CDR1 is SNHLY and CDR2 is FYNNEI. The DNA for the CDR3 is TGTGCCAGCAGTATGACTAGCGGGGTATACGAGCAGTACTTC. Amino acid sequence: CASSMTSGVYEQYF.

This chain links TRBV28 with TRBJ1-6, with D possibly matching TRBD1 (6 bases). Trimming removed 5 bases from V and 9 bases from J, with 17 bases in between. This CDR3 has 15 amino acids. Looked up from germline, CDR1 is MDHEN and CDR2 is SYDVKM. In nucleotides, the CDR3 is TGTGCCAGCAGTGGTACAGGGTTTGTAGGTTCACCCCTCCACTTT. Residues: CASSGTGFVGSPLHF.

This chain links TRBV29-1 with TRBJ1-2, with TRBD1 identical over 8 bases. V trimming: 8 bases; J trimming: 8 bases; junction bases outside the gene matches: 13. CDR3 length: 13 amino acids. The germline V gene has CDR1 SQVTM and CDR2 ANQGSEA. The DNA of the CDR3 is TGCAGCCACTCAGGGGGCGCGACGGTAGGCTACACCTTC. Protein sequence: CSHSGGATVGYTF.

The chain joins TRBV5-1 to TRBJ2-3; 9 bases match TRBD1. This CDR3 comprises 16 residues. Losses at the gene ends were 4 bases for V and 0 bases for J; bases not matched to a gene: 6. CDR1 is SGHRS, CDR2 YFSETQ, per germline. The CDR3 nucleotides are TGCGCCAGCAGCAAAGAGACAGGGGGGAGCACAGATACGCAGTATTTT. Translated, it gives CASSKETGGSTDTQYF.

This rearrangement joins TRBV7-8 to TRBJ2-2; no reliable D call. This CDR3 spans 13 amino acids. V was cut by 5 bases and J by 4 bases, with 8 bases left in between. Germline V CDR1 and CDR2: SGHVS, FQNEAQ. The CDR3 DNA is TGTGCCAGCAGCAGTTACGGCACCGGGGAGCTGTTTTTT. It is translated as CASSSYGTGELFF. Variable domain in full (rest from reference TRBV7-8 and TRBJ2-2): GAGVSQSPRYKVAKRGQDVALRCDPISGHVSLFWYQQALGQGPEFLTYFQNEAQLDKSGLPSDRFFAERPEGSVSTLKIQRTQQEDSAVYLCASSSYGTGELFFGEGSRLTVL.

In this sample, this clone turned up once. The CDR3, as DNA: TGTGCGACTCACCATGAATACAATGAGCAGTTCTTC. It codes for CATHHEYNEQFF. The chain employs TRBV6-1 and TRBJ2-1; D is unclear. Germline CDR1 and CDR2: MNHNS and SASEGT. This CDR3 spans 12 amino acids.

This chain connects TRBV5-8 to TRBJ2-7; D is uncertain. Germline V gives CDR1 SGHTS, CDR2 YDEGEE. The CDR3 loop spans 13 amino acids. Trimming took 0 bases from V and 5 from J, leaving 9 bases between them. DNA for the CDR3: TGTGCCAGCAGCTTGGATCTAGTTGACGAGCAGTACTTC. Translating gives CASSLDLVDEQYF.

This clone was detected only a few times. This rearrangement joins TRBV2 to TRBJ1-5; D might be TRBD1 (5 bases). V was shortened by 1 base and J by 3 bases, with 16 bases between the two germline ends. This CDR3 spans 17 amino acids. Germline loops: CDR1 SNHLY, CDR2 FYNNEI. The DNA of the CDR3 is TGTGCCAGCAGTGAAGTGGGGCATGGGCAGGACAATCAGCCCCAGCATTTT. Protein: CASSEVGHGQDNQPQHF.

This clone has a single count. V and J are TRBV19 and TRBJ1-5; D gene uncertain. V lost 10 bases, J lost 9 bases, and 19 bases lay in between. The CDR3 loop spans 13 amino acids. Germline V CDR1 and CDR2: LNHDA, SQIVND (reference sequence). Here the CDR3 reads CATMGDPRRPQHF. The CDR3 coding sequence is TGTGCCACGATGGGCGATCCCAGGCGGCCCCAGCATTTT. Combining the CDR3 with reference TRBV19 and TRBJ1-5 gives the whole variable domain DGGITQSPKYLFRKEGQNVTLSCEQNLNHDAMYWYRQDPGQGLRLIYYSQIVNDFQKGDIAEGYSVSREKKESFPLTVTSAQKNPTAFYLCATMGDPRRPQHFGDGTRLSIL.